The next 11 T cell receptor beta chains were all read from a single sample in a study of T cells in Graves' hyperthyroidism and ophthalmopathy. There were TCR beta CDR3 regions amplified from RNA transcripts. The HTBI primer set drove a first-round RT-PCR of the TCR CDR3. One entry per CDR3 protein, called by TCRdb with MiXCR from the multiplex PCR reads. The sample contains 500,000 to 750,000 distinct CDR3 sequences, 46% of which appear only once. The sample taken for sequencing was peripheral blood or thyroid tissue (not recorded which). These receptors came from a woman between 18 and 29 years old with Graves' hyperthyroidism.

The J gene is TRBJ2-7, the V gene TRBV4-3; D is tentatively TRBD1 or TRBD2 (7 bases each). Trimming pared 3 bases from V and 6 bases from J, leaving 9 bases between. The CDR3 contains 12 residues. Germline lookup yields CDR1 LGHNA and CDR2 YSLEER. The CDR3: CASSHRGGEQYF. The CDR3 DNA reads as TGCGCCAGCAGCCACAGGGGGGGCGAGCAGTACTTC.

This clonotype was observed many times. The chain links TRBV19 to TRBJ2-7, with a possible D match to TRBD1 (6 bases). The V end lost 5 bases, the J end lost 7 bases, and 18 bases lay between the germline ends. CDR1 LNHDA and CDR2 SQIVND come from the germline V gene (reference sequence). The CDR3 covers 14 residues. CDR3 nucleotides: TGTGCCAGTAGTGCACAATACAGGGTTTGGGAGCAGTACTTC. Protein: CASSAQYRVWEQYF.

CDR3 loop: CASSSGNDRVNSYEQYF. The CDR3 DNA reads TGTGCCAGCAGCTCCGGCAATGACAGGGTGAATTCCTACGAGCAGTACTTC. The genes are TRBV11-1 and TRBJ2-7, with 7 bases lining up with TRBD1. In germline, CDR1 is SGHAT, CDR2 FQDESV (reference sequence). V shed 4 bases, J shed 1 base, and the junction held 13 bases outside the gene matches. The CDR3 is 17 residues long.

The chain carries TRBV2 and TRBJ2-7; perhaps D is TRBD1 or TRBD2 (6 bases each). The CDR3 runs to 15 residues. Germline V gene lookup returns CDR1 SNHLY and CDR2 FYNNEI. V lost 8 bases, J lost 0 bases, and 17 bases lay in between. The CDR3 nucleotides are TGTGCCAGCGGTAAGGGGGGCGGCAGCTCCTACGAGCAGTACTTC. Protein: CASGKGGGSSYEQYF.

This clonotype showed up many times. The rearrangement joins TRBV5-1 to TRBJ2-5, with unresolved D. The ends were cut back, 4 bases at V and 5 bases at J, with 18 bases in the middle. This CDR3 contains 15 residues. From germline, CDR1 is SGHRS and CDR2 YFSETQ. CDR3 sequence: CASSLPAGSPETQYF. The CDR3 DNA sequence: TGCGCCAGCAGCCTTCCCGCCGGCTCACCGGAGACCCAGTACTTC.

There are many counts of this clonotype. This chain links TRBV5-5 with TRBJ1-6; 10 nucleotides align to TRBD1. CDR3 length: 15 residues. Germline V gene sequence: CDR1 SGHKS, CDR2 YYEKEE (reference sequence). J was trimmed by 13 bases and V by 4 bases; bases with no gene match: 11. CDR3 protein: CASSETGTGALPLHF. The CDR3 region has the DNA TGTGCCAGCAGCGAAACCGGGACAGGGGCTCTTCCCCTCCACTTT.

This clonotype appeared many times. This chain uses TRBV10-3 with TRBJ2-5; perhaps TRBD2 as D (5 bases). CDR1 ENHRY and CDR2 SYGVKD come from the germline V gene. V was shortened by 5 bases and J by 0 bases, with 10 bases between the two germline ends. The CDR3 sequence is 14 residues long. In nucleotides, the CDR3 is TGTGCCATCAGTCCAGCGGAGTACCAAGAGACCCAGTACTTC. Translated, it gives CAISPAEYQETQYF.

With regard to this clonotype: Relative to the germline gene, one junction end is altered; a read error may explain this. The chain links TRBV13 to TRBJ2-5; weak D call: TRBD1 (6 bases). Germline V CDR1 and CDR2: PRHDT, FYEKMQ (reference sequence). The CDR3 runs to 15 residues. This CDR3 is CASSARGRFQEAQYF. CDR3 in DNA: TGTGCCAGCAGCGCCAGGGGTCGGTTCCAAGAGGCCCAGTACTTC.

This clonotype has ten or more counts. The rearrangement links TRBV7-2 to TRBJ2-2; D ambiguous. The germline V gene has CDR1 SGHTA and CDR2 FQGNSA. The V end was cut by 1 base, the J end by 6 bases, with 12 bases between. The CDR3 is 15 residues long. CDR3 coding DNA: TGTGCCAGCAGCTTAGATCGGTGGAGCTCCGGGGAGCTGTTTTTT. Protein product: CASSLDRWSSGELFF.

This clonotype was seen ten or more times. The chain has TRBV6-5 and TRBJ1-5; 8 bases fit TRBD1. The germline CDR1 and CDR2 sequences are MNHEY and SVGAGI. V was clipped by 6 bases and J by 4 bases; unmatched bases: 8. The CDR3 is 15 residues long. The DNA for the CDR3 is TGTGCCAGCAGGACTGTAGGACAGGGAAATCAGCCCCAGCATTTT. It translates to CASRTVGQGNQPQHF.

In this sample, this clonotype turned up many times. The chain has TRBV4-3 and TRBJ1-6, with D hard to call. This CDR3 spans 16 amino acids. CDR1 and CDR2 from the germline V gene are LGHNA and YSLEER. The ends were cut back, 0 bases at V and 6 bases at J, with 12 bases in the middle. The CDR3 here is CASSQDYPGFNSPLHF. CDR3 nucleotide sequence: TGCGCCAGCAGCCAAGATTACCCGGGCTTTAATTCACCCCTCCACTTT.